The text below deals with one T cell receptor (beta chain). Its antigen is not identified. This entry belongs to a study of post-analysis software for immune sequencing data. Whole-study context: Secondary progressive, relapsing-remitting and progressive-relapsing multiple sclerosis were among the included disease courses. Broader study findings: TRBV5-6, TRBV5-1 and TRBV20-1 were among 4 or 5 TRBV segments more frequent in patients than controls. Batch-matched samples strongly co-clustered by F measure. In multiple sclerosis, normalized Chao1 diversity was significantly below that of controls.

The CDR3 is 16 residues long. V lost 2 bases to trimming and J lost 4 bases, with 18 bases between them. CDR1 is SGHRS and CDR2 is YFSETQ in the germline V gene. Unique molecular identifiers had been added to the TCR beta cDNA libraries. TCRdb called the PCR reads again in MiXCR, with one record for every CDR3 protein. The sample lists about 190,000 distinct CDR3 sequences, 25% to 35% occurring once. This TCR came from a girl aged 2 to 17 with multiple sclerosis. This chain joins TRBV5-1 and TRBJ1-1; D is ambiguous. Sequencing used blood. The CDR3 nucleotides are TGCGCCAGCAGCTTCCAAGAGAGACGGTCGCGCACTGAAGCTTTCTTT. Residues: CASSFQERRSRTEAFF. The full variable domain, its missing parts supplied by reference TRBV5-1 and TRBJ1-1, is KAGVTQTPRYLIKTRGQQVTLSCSPISGHRSVSWYQQTPGQGLQFLFEYFSETQRNKGNFPGRFSGRQFSNSRSEMNVSTLELGDSALYLCASSFQERRSRTEAFFGQGTRLTVV.